This entry lists 21 T cell receptor beta chains sequenced from one sample in a study of T cell changes during pregnancy in multiple sclerosis. TCRdb keeps only in-frame clones here, not all; method: immunoSEQ multiplex PCR. This sample has fewer than 50,000 clones, with 90% to 95% found just once. The specimen comprised CD8+ T cells from peripheral blood mononuclear cells, sampled in the third trimester of pregnancy. The receptor set was obtained from a female donor with multiple sclerosis, enrolled in a pregnancy study.

The J gene is TRBJ2-3, the V gene TRBV6-4, with a tentative D call TRBD2 (5 bases). This CDR3 spans 15 amino acids. Germline values: CDR1 MRHNA, CDR2 SNTAGT. With 3 bases removed from V and 0 bases from J, the gap between germline ends came to 10 bases. This CDR3 reads CASSELASSTDTQYF. The CDR3 DNA reads as TGTGCCAGCAGTGAGTTAGCTAGCAGCACAGATACGCAGTATTTT.

The sample holds one count of this clone. The V call is TRBV29-1, the J call TRBJ2-7, with 9 bases that match TRBD1. CDR1 and CDR2 (germline): SQVTM, ANQGSEA. The CDR3 has 15 residues. The trim removed 6 bases at V and 2 bases at J, leaving 11 bases unmatched. The chain's CDR3 is CSVAGQGKNTYEQYF. CDR3 nucleotides: TGCAGCGTGGCCGGACAGGGGAAAAATACCTACGAGCAGTACTTC.

The chain links TRBV19 to TRBJ1-5, with a tentative D call TRBD1 (6 bases). Germline V gives CDR1 LNHDA, CDR2 SQIVND (reference sequence). The CDR3 spans 14 residues. V was clipped by 9 bases and J by 1 base, with 13 bases between them. The CDR3 loop reads CASQGGVSNQPQHF. The CDR3 region has the DNA TGTGCCAGCCAAGGGGGAGTAAGCAATCAGCCCCAGCATTTT.

This chain joins TRBV5-1 and TRBJ2-3, with 7 nucleotides matching TRBD2. CDR3 length: 15 residues. Germline V gene data show CDR1 as SGHRS and CDR2 as YFSETQ. Trimming took 1 base from V and 4 from J; bases not matched to a gene: 6. For the CDR3, the DNA is TGCGCCAGCAGCTTGTCTGCGGGAGTCCCAGATACGCAGTATTTT. It yields the protein CASSLSAGVPDTQYF.

This chain uses TRBV5-1 with TRBJ2-5, with 8 bases aligning to TRBD2. The CDR3 is 16 residues long. J was trimmed by 1 base and V by 3 bases; bases with no gene match: 8. Per the germline V gene, CDR1 is SGHRS and CDR2 is YFSETQ. CDR3 DNA sequence: TGCGCCAGCAGCTGGGGGAGTAGCGGGGCCCAAGAGACCCAGTACTTC. This gives the protein CASSWGSSGAQETQYF. Full variable domain (missing parts from reference TRBV5-1 and TRBJ2-5): KAGVTQTPRYLIKTRGQQVTLSCSPISGHRSVSWYQQTPGQGLQFLFEYFSETQRNKGNFPGRFSGRQFSNSRSEMNVSTLELGDSALYLCASSWGSSGAQETQYFGPGTRLLVL.

This clone was seen only once. The rearrangement joins TRBV29-1 to TRBJ1-5; D is unresolved. Per germline, CDR1 SQVTM and CDR2 ANQGSEA. The CDR3 extends over 11 amino acids. Between the trimmed V and J ends, which lost 3 bases and 6 bases, there was a span of 6 bases. CDR3 protein: CSVDLFQPQHF. The DNA of the CDR3 is TGCAGCGTTGATCTCTTTCAGCCCCAGCATTTT.

J is TRBJ2-3 and V is TRBV7-9; the D gene is possibly TRBD1 (6 bases). Trimming stripped 5 bases from V and 3 bases from J, with 15 bases between. The germline CDR1 and CDR2 sequences are SEHNR and FQNEAQ (reference sequence). The CDR3 spans 15 residues. The CDR3 DNA sequence: TGTGCCAGCAGCACAGGGACGGAATATACAGATACGCAGTATTTT. This encodes CASSTGTEYTDTQYF.

This clone occurred once. V and J are TRBV29-1 and TRBJ2-7, with 9 nucleotides matching TRBD1. The CDR3 sequence is 14 residues long. The ends lost 2 bases at V and 3 bases at J; junction bases unmatched: 5. The V gene's germline CDR1 is SQVTM and CDR2 ANQGSEA. CDR3 coding DNA: TGCAGCGTTGAATTTCCGGGACAGGGCTACGAGCAGTACTTC. As protein: CSVEFPGQGYEQYF.

This sequence joins TRBV4-1 and TRBJ2-7; D is uncertain. The CDR3 contains 13 residues. Germline CDR1 reads MGHRA; CDR2 reads YSYEKL. Trimming cost V 4 bases and J 1 base, with 8 bases left between them. The CDR3 nucleotides are TGCGCCAGCAGCCCCGCGGCTTCCTACGAGCAGTACTTC. Encoded protein: CASSPAASYEQYF.

The chain carries TRBV7-9 and TRBJ1-4; D unclear. Per the germline V gene, CDR1 is SEHNR and CDR2 is FQNEAQ (reference sequence). The length of the CDR3 is 17 residues. V lost 5 bases and J 0 bases, leaving 16 bases between the germline ends. This CDR3 is CASSPSPASATNEKLFF. As DNA, the CDR3 is TGTGCCAGCAGCCCTTCCCCCGCCAGTGCAACTAATGAAAAACTGTTTTTT.

The CDR3: CASSPLSGGGTDTQYF. The CDR3 DNA follows: TGTGCCAGTAGTCCCCTTAGCGGGGGGGGCACAGATACGCAGTATTTT. The gene calls are TRBV19 and TRBJ2-3; 11 nucleotides agree with TRBD2. The CDR3 has 16 residues. CDR1 and CDR2 from the germline V gene are LNHDA and SQIVND (reference sequence). V was pared by 5 bases and J by 1 base, with 5 bases of the junction left unmatched.

This clone was counted once. The chain recombines TRBV4-1 with TRBJ1-1, with D possibly matching TRBD1 (6 bases). The CDR3 is 16 amino acids. The germline V gene has CDR1 MGHRA and CDR2 YSYEKL. V lost 1 base, J lost 2 bases, and 14 bases lay in between. This CDR3 is CASSQALQGYNTEAFF. CDR3 DNA sequence: TGCGCCAGCAGCCAAGCCCTACAGGGCTACAACACTGAAGCTTTCTTT.

CDR3 DNA: TGTGCCAGCAGCGTACGACAGGGGGCGCGGACTGAAGCTTTCTTT. Its translation: CASSVRQGARTEAFF. This chain links TRBV7-6 with TRBJ1-1; 10 bases fit TRBD1. The ends lost 5 bases at V and 5 bases at J; junction bases unmatched: 8. Germline V gene sequence: CDR1 SGHVS, CDR2 FNYEAQ. The CDR3 is 15 residues long.

The genes are TRBV6-1 and TRBJ1-3; 11 bases fit TRBD1. V trimming: 2 bases; J trimming: 8 bases; junction bases outside the gene matches: 5. This CDR3 spans 15 amino acids. CDR1 and CDR2 (germline): MNHNS, SASEGT. CDR3 in DNA: TGTGCCAGCAGTGAATTAGTGGGACAGGGGGACACCATATATTTT. Protein product: CASSELVGQGDTIYF.

The V gene is TRBV5-1, the J gene TRBJ2-1; D remains ambiguous. The CDR3 contains 13 residues. Germline V gives CDR1 SGHRS, CDR2 YFSETQ. Trimming pared 2 bases from V and 3 bases from J, leaving 6 bases between. The CDR3 here is CASSFAGYNEQFF. The CDR3 nucleotides read TGCGCCAGCAGCTTCGCCGGCTACAATGAGCAGTTCTTC.

The chain joins TRBV2 to TRBJ1-3; 10 positions agree with TRBD1. Unmatched junction bases numbered 11, after V lost 8 bases and J lost 4 bases. Germline V lookup: CDR1 SNHLY, CDR2 FYNNEI. CDR3 length equals 16 residues. The CDR3 nucleotides read TGTGCCAGCGAACTGACCGGGACAGGGGTCGGAAACACCATATATTTT. Protein: CASELTGTGVGNTIYF.

The gene calls are TRBV5-1 and TRBJ2-5; a possible D gene is TRBD2 (5 bases). V was pared by 2 bases and J by 3 bases, with 8 bases between. The germline CDR1 and CDR2 sequences are SGHRS and YFSETQ. The length of the CDR3 is 13 residues. The CDR3 reads CASSFTGKETQYF. In DNA form, the CDR3 reads TGCGCCAGCAGCTTTACGGGGAAAGAGACCCAGTACTTC.

The chain couples TRBV28 to TRBJ1-4; D is perhaps TRBD1 (5 bases). CDR1 and CDR2 from the germline V gene are MDHEN and SYDVKM. V lost 4 bases to trimming and J lost 3 bases, with 12 bases between them. The CDR3 runs to 15 residues. The CDR3 DNA follows: TGTGCCAGCAGTTGGGGGGGGGTTTCTAATGAAAAACTGTTTTTT. It translates to CASSWGGVSNEKLFF.

The chain links TRBV27 to TRBJ1-5, with 7 bases matching TRBD1. Trimming took 5 bases from V and 4 from J; bases not matched to a gene: 5. The length of the CDR3 is 14 residues. Per the germline V gene, CDR1 is MNHEY and CDR2 is SMNVEV (reference sequence). CDR3 sequence: CASSQTGLNQPQHF. The CDR3 DNA reads as TGTGCCAGCAGTCAGACAGGGCTTAATCAGCCCCAGCATTTT.

This chain uses TRBV4-1 with TRBJ2-7, with 8 bases fitting TRBD2. Trimming removed 1 base from V and 4 bases from J; junction bases left unmatched: 3. CDR1 MGHRA and CDR2 YSYEKL come from the germline V gene. There are 14 residues in the CDR3. For the CDR3, the DNA is TGCGCCAGCAGCCAAGCAGCGGGAGATTACGAGCAGTACTTC. It specifies CASSQAAGDYEQYF.

CDR3 protein: CASSLAEGGSSYNEQFF. CDR3 sequence (DNA): TGTGCCAGCAGCTTAGCGGAGGGGGGGAGCTCCTACAATGAGCAGTTCTTC. The chain has TRBV7-9 and TRBJ2-1, with TRBD2 as a possible D gene (7 bases). The CDR3 is 17 amino acids. Germline V gene sequence: CDR1 SEHNR, CDR2 FQNEAQ (reference sequence). Trimming left V 0 bases short and J 0 bases short, with 12 bases between.